The entry below describes one T cell receptor beta chain. Its target is unknown. The same CDR3 also results from other DNA sequences found in this sample. This sample was taken from a study of beta chain features in type 1 diabetes. The study's findings and limits: TCRB CDR3s were moderately but significantly shorter in Type 1 diabetes patients in all four CD4+ subsets.

The investigators reverse transcribed all of the isolated RNA, so they sequenced expressed TCRB transcripts. Assay: immunoSEQ multiplex PCR; the TCRdb copy retains only in-frame clones and omits some. The sample lists over 150,000 clones, about 7.8% occurring once. This sequence was found in a woman aged 40-49 years with type 1 diabetes. Sequences were obtained from central memory CD4+ T cells from blood.

The CDR3 sequence is CASSPDRPNTGELFF. The CDR3 DNA is TGCGCCAGCAGCCCGGACAGGCCGAACACCGGGGAGCTGTTTTTT. This chain connects TRBV5-1 to TRBJ2-2; 7 bases line up with TRBD1. Germline V gene sequence: CDR1 SGHRS, CDR2 YFSETQ. Trimming removed 4 bases from V and 0 bases from J; junction bases left unmatched: 3. The CDR3 length is 15 residues.